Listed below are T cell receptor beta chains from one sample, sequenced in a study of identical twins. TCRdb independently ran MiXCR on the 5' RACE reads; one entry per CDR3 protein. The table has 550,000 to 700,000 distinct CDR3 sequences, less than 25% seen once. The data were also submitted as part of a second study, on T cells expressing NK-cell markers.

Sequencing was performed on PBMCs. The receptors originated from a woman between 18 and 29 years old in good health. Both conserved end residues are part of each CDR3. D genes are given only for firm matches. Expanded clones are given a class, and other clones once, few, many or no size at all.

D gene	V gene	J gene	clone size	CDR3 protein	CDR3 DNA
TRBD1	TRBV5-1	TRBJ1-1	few	CASSLASDRDAFF	TGCGCCAGCAGCTTGGCGAGCGACAGGGACGCTTTCTTT
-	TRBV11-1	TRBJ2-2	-	CASSRGLTGELFF	TGTGCCAGCAGCCGGGGCCTCACCGGGGAGCTGTTTTTT
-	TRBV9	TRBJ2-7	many	CASSETRSSYEQYF	TGTGCCAGCAGCGAAACCCGTAGCTCCTACGAGCAGTACTTC
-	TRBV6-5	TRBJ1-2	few	CASSQSQGVAGGYTF	TGTGCCAGCAGTCAGTCGCAAGGCGTGGCGGGTGGCTACACCTTC
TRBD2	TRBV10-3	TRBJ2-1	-	CAISGGLAGANEQFF	TGTGCCATCAGTGGGGGGCTAGCGGGAGCCAATGAGCAGTTCTTC
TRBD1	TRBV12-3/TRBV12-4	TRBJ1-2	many	CASSLANTGDGYTF	TGTGCCAGCAGTTTAGCTAATACAGGGGATGGCTACACCTTC
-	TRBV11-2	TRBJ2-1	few	CASIRGRGGPYNEQFF	TGTGCCAGCATAAGGGGGAGGGGCGGGCCCTACAATGAGCAGTTCTTC
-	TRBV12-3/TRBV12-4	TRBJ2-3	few	CASRIVARGTQYF	TGTGCCAGCAGAATAGTGGCCCGGGGTACGCAGTATTTT
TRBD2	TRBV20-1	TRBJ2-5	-	CSALPAGGLRGETQYF	TGCAGTGCACTCCCAGCGGGGGGGCTACGTGGAGAGACCCAGTACTTC
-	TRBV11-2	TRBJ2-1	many	CASRRRDLSLIGNEQFF	TGTGCCAGCAGGCGACGGGACTTGTCCCTTATTGGGAATGAGCAGTTCTTC
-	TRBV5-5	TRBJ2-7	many	CASSKVEQYF	TGTGCCAGCAGCAAAGTCGAGCAGTACTTC
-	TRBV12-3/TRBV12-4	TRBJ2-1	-	CASRRDTGANEQFF	TGTGCCAGCAGACGGGACACCGGGGCCAATGAGCAGTTCTTC
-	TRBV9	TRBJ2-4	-	CASSVGQLAKNIQYF	TGTGCCAGCAGCGTAGGACAGCTAGCCAAAAACATTCAGTACTTC
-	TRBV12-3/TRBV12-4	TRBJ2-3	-	CASSLRVLPPDTQYF	TGTGCCAGCAGTTTAAGAGTGCTACCACCAGATACGCAGTATTTT
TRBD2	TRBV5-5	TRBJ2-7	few	CASRTSGAWEQYF	TGTGCCAGCAGGACTAGCGGGGCCTGGGAGCAGTACTTC
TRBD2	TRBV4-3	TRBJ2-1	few	CASSQGAAGGFNNEQFF	TGCGCCAGCAGCCAAGGGGCAGCGGGAGGATTTAACAATGAGCAGTTCTTC
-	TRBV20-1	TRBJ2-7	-	CSAPGPALSYEQYF	TGCAGTGCTCCGGGACCGGCTCTCTCCTACGAGCAGTACTTC
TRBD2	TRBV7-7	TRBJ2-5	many	CASSLLAEETQYF	TGTGCCAGCAGTCTACTAGCGGAAGAGACCCAGTACTTC
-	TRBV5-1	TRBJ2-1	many	CASSPTFNSYNEQFF	TGCGCCAGCAGTCCTACTTTTAACTCCTACAATGAGCAGTTCTTC
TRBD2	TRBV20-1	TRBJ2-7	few	CSASSNREGLDEQYF	TGCAGTGCTTCATCGAATCGGGAGGGCCTCGACGAGCAGTACTTC
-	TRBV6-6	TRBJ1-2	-	CAISLTGGYTF	TGTGCCATTTCCCTTACGGGTGGCTACACCTTC
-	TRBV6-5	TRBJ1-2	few	CASSQDGGYTF	TGTGCCAGCAGTCAGGACGGAGGCTACACCTTC
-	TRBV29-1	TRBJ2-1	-	CSVVRREGNEQFF	TGCAGCGTTGTAAGGAGGGAAGGGAATGAGCAGTTCTTC
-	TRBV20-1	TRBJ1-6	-	CSANEGNSPLHF	TGCAGTGCTAACGAGGGAAATTCACCCCTCCACTTT
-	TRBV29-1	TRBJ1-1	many	CSVEGRRFEAFF	TGCAGCGTTGAAGGTAGGCGCTTTGAAGCTTTCTTT
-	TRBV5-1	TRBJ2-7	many	CASSLGQMISYEQYF	TGCGCCAGCAGCTTGGGTCAGATGATCTCCTACGAGCAGTACTTC
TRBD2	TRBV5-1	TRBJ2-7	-	CASSAALAGGPYEQYF	TGCGCCAGCAGCGCGGCCCTAGCGGGAGGGCCCTACGAGCAGTACTTC
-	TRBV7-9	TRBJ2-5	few	CASSLEVVETQYF	TGTGCCAGCAGCTTAGAAGTCGTAGAGACCCAGTACTTC
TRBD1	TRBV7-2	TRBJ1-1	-	CASSPPGQGLLAFF	TGTGCCAGCAGCCCCCCGGGACAGGGGCTCCTAGCTTTCTTT
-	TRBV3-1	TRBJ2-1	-	CASSLNRLTLGDKQFF	TGTGCCAGCAGCCTGAATCGACTAACCCTGGGTGATAAGCAGTTCTTC
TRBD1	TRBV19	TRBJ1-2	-	CASSIGGTANYGYTF	TGTGCCAGTAGTATAGGCGGGACAGCTAACTATGGCTACACCTTC
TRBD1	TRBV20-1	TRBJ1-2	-	CSARGRQGYYGYTF	TGCAGTGCTAGAGGACGACAGGGGTACTATGGCTACACCTTC
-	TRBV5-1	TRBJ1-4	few	CASSPGSANEKLFF	TGCGCCAGCAGCCCAGGGTCAGCTAATGAAAAACTGTTTTTT
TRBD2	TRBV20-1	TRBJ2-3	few	CSARLGLAGGRADTQYF	TGCAGTGCTAGGCTGGGACTAGCGGGGGGGCGGGCAGATACGCAGTATTTT
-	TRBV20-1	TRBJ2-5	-	CSWGAEETQYF	TGCAGTTGGGGGGCGGAAGAGACCCAGTACTTC
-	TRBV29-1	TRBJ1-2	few	CSAQGRSRQGGYTF	TGCAGCGCCCAGGGCAGGTCACGCCAGGGTGGCTACACCTTC
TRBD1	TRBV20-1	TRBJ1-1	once	CSARPGQEKAFF	TGCAGTGCTAGGCCGGGACAGGAGAAAGCTTTCTTT
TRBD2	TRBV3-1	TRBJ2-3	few	CASSQGPLAGGGGTDTQYF	TGTGCCAGCAGCCAAGGTCCGCTAGCGGGAGGTGGAGGCACAGATACGCAGTATTTT
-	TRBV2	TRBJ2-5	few	CASREYQETQYF	TGTGCCAGCAGAGAGTACCAAGAGACCCAGTACTTC
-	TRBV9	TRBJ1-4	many	CASSAGRGEKLFF	TGTGCCAGCAGCGCGGGGCGGGGTGAAAAACTGTTTTTT
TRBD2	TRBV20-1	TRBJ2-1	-	CSVSGGGVGEQFF	TGCAGTGTATCGGGCGGGGGGGTAGGTGAGCAGTTCTTC
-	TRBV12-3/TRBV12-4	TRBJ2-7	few	CASSPTSSISEQYF	TGTGCCAGCAGTCCTACTAGCTCCATCTCCGAGCAGTACTTC
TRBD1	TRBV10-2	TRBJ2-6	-	CASRRQGESGANVLTF	TGCGCCAGCAGGCGACAGGGCGAATCTGGGGCCAACGTCCTGACTTTC
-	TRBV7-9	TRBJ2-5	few	CASSLARSGKGTQYF	TGTGCCAGCAGCTTAGCGCGGTCAGGGAAGGGGACCCAGTACTTC
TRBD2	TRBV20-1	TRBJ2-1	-	CSATAGGPFNEQFF	TGCAGTGCCACAGCGGGAGGTCCCTTCAATGAGCAGTTCTTC
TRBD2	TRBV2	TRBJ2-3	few	CASSGLAGVTDTQYF	TGTGCCAGCAGTGGACTAGCGGGGGTGACAGATACGCAGTATTTT
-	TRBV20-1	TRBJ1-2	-	CSASWGMDGYTF	TGCAGTGCTAGTTGGGGAATGGATGGCTACACCTTC
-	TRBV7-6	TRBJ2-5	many	CASSLFGETQYF	TGTGCCAGCAGCTTATTTGGAGAGACCCAGTACTTC
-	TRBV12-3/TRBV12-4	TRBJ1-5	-	CASSLGLFQHF	TGTGCCAGCAGTTTGGGACTATTCCAGCATTTT
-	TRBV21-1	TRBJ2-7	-	CASTDDRVKTWAGQYF	TGTGCCAGCACCGACGACAGGGTCAAGACATGGGCCGGGCAGTACTTC
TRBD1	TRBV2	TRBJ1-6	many	CASSSQGRNNSPLHF	TGTGCCAGCAGTTCACAGGGGCGAAATAATTCACCCCTCCACTTT
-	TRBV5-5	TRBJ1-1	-	CASGEAGMNTEAFF	TGTGCCAGCGGTGAAGCCGGGATGAACACTGAAGCTTTCTTT
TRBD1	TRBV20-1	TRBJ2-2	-	CSARQGTGGFTGELFF	TGCAGTGCTAGGCAGGGGACAGGGGGTTTCACCGGGGAGCTGTTTTTT
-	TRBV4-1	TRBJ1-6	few	CASSQDGEGRSPLHF	TGCGCCAGCAGCCAAGATGGAGAGGGGAGGTCACCCCTCCACTTT
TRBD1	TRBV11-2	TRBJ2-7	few	CASSSTGTGVLEQYF	TGTGCCAGCAGTTCAACCGGGACAGGGGTTTTAGAGCAGTACTTC
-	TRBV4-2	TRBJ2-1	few	CASSQALNEQFF	TGTGCCAGCAGCCAAGCCCTGAATGAGCAGTTCTTC